Below, 17 T cell receptor beta chains from the same sample are listed, as sequenced in a study of blood T cell repertoires in COVID-19. Produced via immunoSEQ multiplex PCR; TCRdb's table is partial and in-frame only. The sample has more than 95,000 clones, approximately 85% seen once; the top ten hold about 3.3%. Sequencing was done on a sample of peripheral blood. Every receptor here comes from an elderly woman with COVID-19, enrolled during active disease.

V gene TRBV5-1 combines with J gene TRBJ2-7; 7 bases line up with TRBD1. Per germline, CDR1 SGHRS and CDR2 YFSETQ. This CDR3 comprises 14 residues. V was clipped by 0 bases and J by 4 bases; unmatched bases: 4. In DNA form, the CDR3 reads TGCGCCAGCAGCTTGGCCAGGGGGAAGTACGAGCAGTACTTC. This sequence encodes CASSLARGKYEQYF.

This clone was detected only once. The rearrangement joins TRBV19 to TRBJ2-1; TRBD2 agrees at 10 bases. Germline V gene data show CDR1 as LNHDA and CDR2 as SQIVND (reference sequence). V shed 5 bases, J shed 9 bases, and the junction held 7 bases outside the gene matches. CDR3 length: 14 amino acids. CDR3 protein: CASSQSGRAVEQFF. CDR3 sequence (DNA): TGTGCCAGTAGTCAGAGCGGGAGGGCCGTTGAGCAGTTCTTC.

This chain uses TRBV9 with TRBJ1-4, with TRBD1 matching over 7 bases. This CDR3 has 16 amino acids. V lost 2 bases, J lost 1 base, and 5 bases stayed unmatched. Germline V CDR1 and CDR2: SGDLS, YYNGEE. The CDR3 spells CASSVQGGETNEKLFF. CDR3 coding DNA: TGTGCCAGCAGCGTGCAGGGGGGAGAAACTAATGAAAAACTGTTTTTT.

The chain recombines TRBV6-2 or TRBV6-3 with TRBJ2-7, with D uncertain. The V end lost 6 bases, the J end lost 4 bases, and 7 bases lay between the germline ends. In germline, CDR1 is MNHEY, CDR2 SVGEGT. This CDR3 contains 11 residues. CDR3: CASSPLYEQYF. The CDR3 nucleotides are TGTGCCAGCAGCCCCTTATACGAGCAGTACTTC.

The rearrangement links TRBV5-4 to TRBJ2-6; D is perhaps TRBD1 (5 bases). V lost 0 bases to trimming and J lost 0 bases, with 19 bases between them. Germline values: CDR1 SGHNT, CDR2 YYREEE (reference sequence). The CDR3 is made up of 20 amino acids. CDR3 DNA sequence: TGTGCCAGCAGCTTGGATGGGGCAGCTACCGTTTTCTCTGGGGCCAACGTCCTGACTTTC. It specifies CASSLDGAATVFSGANVLTF. The full variable domain, in which reference TRBV5-4 and TRBJ2-6 provide the parts outside the CDR3, is ETGVTQSPTHLIKTRGQQVTLRCSSQSGHNTVSWYQQALGQGPQFIFQYYREEENGRGNFPPRFSGLQFPNYSSELNVNALELDDSALYLCASSLDGAATVFSGANVLTFGAGSRLTVL.

The rearrangement links TRBV6-2 or TRBV6-3 to TRBJ2-1, with 13 bases fitting TRBD2. The V gene's germline CDR1 is MNHEY and CDR2 SVGEGT. The CDR3 runs to 18 residues. Losses at the gene ends were 2 bases for V and 3 bases for J; bases not matched to a gene: 7. The CDR3 sequence is CASSYRGGLAGVYNEQFF. The DNA for the CDR3 is TGTGCCAGCAGTTACCGCGGAGGACTAGCGGGAGTCTACAATGAGCAGTTCTTC.

The chain employs TRBV4-2 and TRBJ1-4; the D gene is possibly TRBD1 (6 bases). CDR3 length: 14 amino acids. Looked up from germline, CDR1 is LGHNA and CDR2 is YNFKEQ. Trimming cost V 1 base and J 8 bases, with 11 bases left between them. This CDR3 reads CASSQGVQGEKLFF. In DNA, the CDR3 is TGTGCCAGCAGCCAAGGGGTCCAGGGGGAAAAACTGTTTTTT.

The chain uses TRBV5-6 and TRBJ2-3, with 13 bases aligning to TRBD2. CDR1 and CDR2 (germline): SGHDT, YYEEEE. The CDR3 loop spans 18 amino acids. J was trimmed by 5 bases and V by 0 bases; bases with no gene match: 9. This CDR3 reads CASSLAGTSGIGRDTQYF. CDR3 bases: TGTGCCAGCAGCTTGGCCGGGACTAGCGGGATTGGTAGAGATACGCAGTATTTT.

This chain links TRBV7-2 with TRBJ2-5; a possible D gene is TRBD2 (5 bases). Germline V CDR1 and CDR2: SGHTA, FQGNSA. The V end was cut by 6 bases, the J end by 5 bases, with 13 bases between. This CDR3 spans 13 amino acids. The CDR3 nucleotides are TGTGCCAGCAGGAGAGCGGTTCTGGAGACCCAGTACTTC. This gives the protein CASRRAVLETQYF.

The genes are TRBV7-7 and TRBJ2-5; possibly TRBD1 for D (6 bases). Germline V CDR1 and CDR2: SSHAT, FNYEAQ (reference sequence). V dropped 6 bases and J dropped 5 bases, with 10 bases sitting between them. The CDR3 extends over 12 amino acids. The CDR3 loop is CASRDSGETQYF. In DNA form, the CDR3 reads TGTGCCAGCAGGGACAGTGGGGAGACCCAGTACTTC.

This clone appeared a single time. The V and J genes are TRBV12-3 or TRBV12-4 and TRBJ1-1; D may be TRBD1 (5 bases). The CDR3 runs to 13 residues. V lost 6 bases to trimming and J lost 3 bases, with 11 bases between them. CDR3 nucleotide sequence: TGTGCCAGCAGCTCAACAGGTCACACTGAAGCTTTCTTT. This codes for CASSSTGHTEAFF.

The rearrangement uses TRBV4-2 and TRBJ2-1, with 7 bases aligning to TRBD2. This CDR3 comprises 14 residues. V gave up 5 bases and J gave up 7 bases; unmatched junction bases: 8. Germline lookup yields CDR1 LGHNA and CDR2 YNFKEQ. CDR3: CASSTLAGGNEQFF. The CDR3, as DNA: TGTGCCAGCAGCACCTTAGCGGGTGGGAATGAGCAGTTCTTC.

The rearrangement links TRBV6-5 to TRBJ1-1; 7 bases agree with TRBD1. The CDR3 contains 15 residues. The J segment lost 3 bases and the V segment lost 5 bases, leaving 9 bases of the junction unmatched. Germline V gene lookup returns CDR1 MNHEY and CDR2 SVGAGI. The CDR3, as DNA: TGTGCCAGCAGTCGACAGGGACGGGTTGACACTGAAGCTTTCTTT. It translates to CASSRQGRVDTEAFF.

This clone has just one count. This rearrangement joins TRBV2 to TRBJ2-3; TRBD1 agrees at 9 bases. CDR1 and CDR2 (germline): SNHLY, FYNNEI. The CDR3 covers 11 residues. Trimming at V came to 8 bases and at J to 14 bases, leaving 8 bases not matched to a gene. The CDR3 coding sequence is TGTGCCAGCGCGTATGGGACAGGGTGGTATTTT. It codes for CASAYGTGWYF. The full variable domain, with the rest looked up from reference TRBV2 and TRBJ2-3, is EPEVTQTPSHQVTQMGQEVILRCVPISNHLYFYWYRQILGQKVEFLVSFYNNEISEKSEIFDDQFSVERPDGSNFTLKIRSTKLEDSAMYFCASAYGTGWYFGPGTRLTVL.

The V and J genes are TRBV18 and TRBJ2-7; the match to TRBD1 covers 7 bases. CDR3 size: 15 residues. CDR1 KGHSH and CDR2 LQKENI come from the germline V gene. V was clipped by 2 bases and J by 1 base; unmatched bases: 5. CDR3 protein: CASSPGTVSSYEQYF. CDR3 DNA sequence: TGTGCCAGCTCACCAGGGACAGTCTCATCCTACGAGCAGTACTTC. The full variable domain, its missing parts supplied by reference TRBV18 and TRBJ2-7, is NAGVMQNPRHLVRRRGQEARLRCSPMKGHSHVYWYRQLPEEGLKFMVYLQKENIIDESGMPKERFSAEFPKEGPSILRIQQVVRGDSAAYFCASSPGTVSSYEQYFGPGTRLTVT.

This clone was seen just once. This chain connects TRBV27 to TRBJ1-6; 8 bases are shared with TRBD1. With V trimmed by 6 bases and J by 7 bases, 2 bases remained unmatched. This CDR3 contains 13 residues. Germline-derived CDR1 and CDR2 are MNHEY and SMNVEV (reference sequence). In DNA form, the CDR3 reads TGTGCCAGCAGGACAGGGGAGAATTCACCCCTCCACTTT. It specifies CASRTGENSPLHF.

This sequence joins TRBV5-1 and TRBJ1-1; D is unresolved. The CDR3 totals 14 residues. Trimming cost V 0 bases and J 1 base, with 7 bases left between them. Germline lookup yields CDR1 SGHRS and CDR2 YFSETQ. CDR3 protein: CASSLAAENTEAFF. In DNA form, the CDR3 reads TGCGCCAGCAGCTTGGCCGCGGAGAACACTGAAGCTTTCTTT.